Below, one T cell receptor beta chain is given with its context. Its antigen is currently unknown. Germline CDR1 reads MGHRA; CDR2 reads YSYEKL. The CDR3 consists of 13 residues. V was cut by 0 bases and J by 3 bases, with 3 bases left in between. Repertoires were generated with immunoSEQ multiplex PCR, while TCRdb's copy carries only in-frame clones and drops some. Of about 96,000 clones in the sample, approximately 75% are singletons; the top ten hold roughly 50%. The sample originates from a study of shared clonotypes between healthy human individuals. Study at large: A couple of women and a few men aged 18 to 49 made up the donors. Overall study findings and caveats: The study found roughly 5% of naive CD4 clonotypes shared across a few donors.

The specimen sequenced was memory CD8+ T cells sorted from blood. Stated subset: CD45RO+ cells pooled with CCR7-negative TemRA cells. This clonotype was obtained from a man younger than 40 in good health. The chain carries TRBV4-1 and TRBJ1-3; D is undetermined. CDR3 bases: TGCGCCAGCAGCCAAGAAATTGGAAACACCATATATTTT. This translates into CASSQEIGNTIYF.